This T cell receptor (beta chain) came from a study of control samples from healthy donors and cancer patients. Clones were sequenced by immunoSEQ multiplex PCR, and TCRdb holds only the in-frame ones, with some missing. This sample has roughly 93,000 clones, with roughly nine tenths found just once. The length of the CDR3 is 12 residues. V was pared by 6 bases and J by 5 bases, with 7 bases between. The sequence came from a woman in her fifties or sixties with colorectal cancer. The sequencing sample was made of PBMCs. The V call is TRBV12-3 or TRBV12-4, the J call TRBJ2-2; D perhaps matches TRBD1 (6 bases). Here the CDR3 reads CASRQGTGELFF. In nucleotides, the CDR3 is TGTGCCAGCAGGCAGGGGACCGGGGAGCTGTTTTTT.